Following are 29 T cell receptor beta chains from one sample sequenced in a study of OX40 agonist ivuxolimab in advanced cancers. Assay used: immunoSEQ multiplex PCR; TCRdb lists only in-frame clones, some missing. The sample lists about 16,000 clones; 80% to 90% were seen once. Material: CD4+ or CD8+ T cells sorted from blood, obtained in a trial of the OX40 agonist ivuxolimab. The origin of the receptors is an adult with an advanced solid tumor such as melanoma, head and neck, liver or kidney cancer.

The rearrangement joins TRBV10-3 to TRBJ1-5; maybe TRBD1 (6 bases). The V and J ends lost 3 bases and 7 bases respectively, with 10 bases between them. The germline V gene has CDR1 ENHRY and CDR2 SYGVKD. The CDR3 is 13 amino acids. The CDR3 DNA follows: TGTGCCATCAGTGACGCAGGGGACCAGCCCCAGCATTTT. Its protein product is CAISDAGDQPQHF.

The chain recombines TRBV29-1 with TRBJ2-3; D uncertain. Germline V gene lookup returns CDR1 SQVTM and CDR2 ANQGSEA. The CDR3 runs to 12 residues. V was shortened by 6 bases and J by 0 bases, with 7 bases between the two germline ends. In DNA, the CDR3 is TGCAGCGTAAGGGAAAGCACAGATACGCAGTATTTT. Its protein is CSVRESTDTQYF.

V is TRBV18 and J is TRBJ1-5, with D hard to call. The CDR3 is 12 amino acids. Trimming took 4 bases from V and 10 from J, leaving 11 bases between them. Germline lookup yields CDR1 KGHSH and CDR2 LQKENI. The DNA of the CDR3 is TGTGCCAGCTCACTCCGGCAAGGTCCCCAGCATTTT. It encodes CASSLRQGPQHF.

This clone was seen once. V gene TRBV4-3 combines with J gene TRBJ2-3; D remains unclear. The CDR3 has 13 residues. Germline V lookup: CDR1 LGHNA, CDR2 YSLEER. The V and J ends lost 0 bases and 7 bases respectively, with 8 bases between them. CDR3: CASSQDKGYTQYF. For the CDR3, the DNA is TGCGCCAGCAGCCAAGATAAAGGCTATACGCAGTATTTT.

The genes are TRBV7-6 and TRBJ1-6, with 10 positions matching TRBD1. V gave up 0 bases and J gave up 7 bases; unmatched junction bases: 18. The CDR3 has 21 amino acids. Germline V gene lookup returns CDR1 SGHVS and CDR2 FNYEAQ. CDR3 protein: CASSLATEGTGDLSGNSPLHF. CDR3 in DNA: TGTGCCAGCAGCTTAGCGACGGAGGGGACAGGGGACCTATCAGGAAATTCACCCCTCCACTTT.

The chain couples TRBV11-2 to TRBJ2-5; D tentatively fits TRBD1 or TRBD2 (5 bases each). Germline lookup yields CDR1 SGHAT and CDR2 FQNNGV. V lost 5 bases to trimming and J lost 2 bases, with 9 bases between them. This CDR3 is built from 13 residues. CDR3 region: CASSPGLQETQYF. The CDR3 DNA is TGTGCCAGCAGCCCGGGGCTTCAAGAGACCCAGTACTTC.

The chain has TRBV7-9 and TRBJ2-3; the D gene is possibly TRBD1 (5 bases). Germline assignment: CDR1 SEHNR and CDR2 FQNEAQ (reference sequence). Trimming removed 5 bases at V and 0 bases at J, with 9 bases between. This CDR3 has 14 residues. This CDR3 is CASSPRASTDTQYF. Here the CDR3 DNA reads TGTGCCAGCAGCCCCAGGGCTAGCACAGATACGCAGTATTTT.

The chain joins TRBV11-3 to TRBJ2-3; no reliable D call. V shed 3 bases and J shed 4 bases, with 11 bases lying between them. This CDR3 has 14 residues. Germline CDR1 and CDR2: SGHNT and YENEEA. CDR3 sequence reads: CASSFSFGPDTQYF. CDR3 DNA sequence: TGTGCCAGCAGCTTCAGTTTTGGTCCAGATACGCAGTATTTT.

This chain links TRBV7-6 with TRBJ1-3; D possibly corresponds to TRBD1 (5 bases). The CDR3 has 15 amino acids. Germline values: CDR1 SGHVS, CDR2 FNYEAQ. V was shortened by 5 bases and J by 0 bases, with 11 bases between the two germline ends. The CDR3 DNA reads TGTGCCAGCAGCCCCGACAGCCTCTCTGGAAACACCATATATTTT. Amino acids: CASSPDSLSGNTIYF.

The V gene is TRBV5-1, the J gene TRBJ1-2; the D gene is possibly TRBD1 (5 bases). The CDR3 is made up of 15 amino acids. Trimming pared 2 bases from V and 5 bases from J, leaving 16 bases between. Germline V gene sequence: CDR1 SGHRS, CDR2 YFSETQ. The CDR3 reads CASSLGSGTSYGYTF. The CDR3 region has the DNA TGCGCCAGCAGCTTAGGGTCCGGGACCTCTTATGGCTACACCTTC.

This chain links TRBV19 with TRBJ2-7; the D gene is possibly TRBD2 (6 bases). V was trimmed by 3 bases and J by 2 bases, leaving 11 bases between them. CDR3 length: 14 amino acids. Germline V gene data show CDR1 as LNHDA and CDR2 as SQIVND (reference sequence). The CDR3 loop reads CASSMGLGTYEQYF. In DNA form, the CDR3 reads TGTGCCAGTAGTATGGGACTCGGAACCTACGAGCAGTACTTC.

V and J are TRBV6-6 and TRBJ2-7; D is ambiguous. Germline V gene data show CDR1 as MNHNY and CDR2 as SVGAGI (reference sequence). With 7 bases removed from V and 4 bases from J, the gap between germline ends came to 14 bases. This CDR3 has 13 residues. CDR3 sequence (DNA): TGTGCCAGCAACCGAGGCAGAGAGTACGAGCAGTACTTC. Residues: CASNRGREYEQYF.

The chain carries TRBV5-1 and TRBJ2-7; D uncertain. This CDR3 spans 14 amino acids. Germline V lookup: CDR1 SGHRS, CDR2 YFSETQ. Trimming stripped 0 bases from V and 3 bases from J, with 10 bases between. CDR3: CASSLDRPFYEQYF. The DNA for the CDR3 is TGCGCCAGCAGCTTGGACCGCCCCTTCTACGAGCAGTACTTC.

The V call is TRBV5-1, the J call TRBJ1-4, with D tentatively TRBD1 (5 bases). The ends were cut back, 2 bases at V and 8 bases at J, with 16 bases in the middle. The V gene's germline CDR1 is SGHRS and CDR2 YFSETQ. The length of the CDR3 is 15 residues. The CDR3 nucleotides read TGCGCCAGCAGCTTATCCGGGACCTCCAAGGAAAAACTGTTTTTT. Its translation: CASSLSGTSKEKLFF. Drawing the rest from reference TRBV5-1 and TRBJ1-4, the complete variable domain is KAGVTQTPRYLIKTRGQQVTLSCSPISGHRSVSWYQQTPGQGLQFLFEYFSETQRNKGNFPGRFSGRQFSNSRSEMNVSTLELGDSALYLCASSLSGTSKEKLFFGSGTQLSVL.

As DNA, the CDR3 is TGCAGCGTAGACAGGGGTGGCACAGATACGCAGTATTTT. The encoded protein is CSVDRGGTDTQYF. The chain recombines TRBV29-1 with TRBJ2-3, with 8 bases that match TRBD1. Per germline, CDR1 SQVTM and CDR2 ANQGSEA. CDR3 size: 13 residues. V lost 6 bases, J lost 1 base, and 3 bases stayed unmatched.

V gene TRBV19 combines with J gene TRBJ1-5; D possibly corresponds to TRBD1 (6 bases). Trimming shortened V by 3 bases and J by 0 bases, and 21 bases separated the two germline ends. The CDR3 has 19 residues. Germline lookup yields CDR1 LNHDA and CDR2 SQIVND (reference sequence). This CDR3 reads CASSIKQGPPFYSNQPQHF. The CDR3 DNA follows: TGTGCCAGTAGTATCAAGCAGGGGCCGCCGTTTTATAGCAATCAGCCCCAGCATTTT.

V usage is TRBV29-1 and J usage is TRBJ1-1; 9 bases map to TRBD1. J gave up 5 bases and V 3 bases, and 4 bases lay outside the gene matches. The CDR3 runs to 13 residues. Germline values: CDR1 SQVTM, CDR2 ANQGSEA. The DNA for the CDR3 is TGCAGCGTTGAGAGGACAGGGGTGACTGAAGCTTTCTTT. Encoded protein: CSVERTGVTEAFF. The full variable domain, rest sourced from reference TRBV29-1 and TRBJ1-1, is SAVISQKPSRDICQRGTSLTIQCQVDSQVTMMFWYRQQPGQSLTLIATANQGSEATYESGFVIDKFPISRPNLTFSTLTVSNMSPEDSSIYLCSVERTGVTEAFFGQGTRLTVV.

V gene TRBV11-3 combines with J gene TRBJ2-2; 8 bases are shared with TRBD1. The trim removed 4 bases at V and 3 bases at J, leaving 4 bases unmatched. This CDR3 contains 15 residues. Looked up from germline, CDR1 is SGHNT and CDR2 is YENEEA. The CDR3 spells CASSSTGADTGELFF. The CDR3 DNA sequence: TGTGCCAGCAGCTCGACAGGGGCGGACACCGGGGAGCTGTTTTTT.

This clone has just one count. This chain joins TRBV14 and TRBJ1-1; D not resolved. V dropped 4 bases and J dropped 0 bases, with 18 bases sitting between them. Germline V gene data show CDR1 as SGHDN and CDR2 as FVKESK. The CDR3 runs 17 residues. The CDR3 DNA is TGTGCCAGCAGCCCCTTGGGGAACATCTACATGAACACTGAAGCTTTCTTT. Its protein is CASSPLGNIYMNTEAFF.

The rearrangement links TRBV7-9 to TRBJ2-7, with D unclear. Germline assignment: CDR1 SEHNR and CDR2 FQNEAQ (reference sequence). V dropped 1 base and J dropped 0 bases, with 4 bases sitting between them. The CDR3 totals 13 residues. The CDR3 coding sequence is TGTGCCAGCAGCTTAGAGGTCTCCTACGAGCAGTACTTC. Translation: CASSLEVSYEQYF.

The chain carries TRBV30 and TRBJ2-5; D possibly matches TRBD1 or TRBD2 (6 bases each). V lost 3 bases to trimming and J lost 2 bases, with 16 bases between them. CDR3 length: 15 residues. Germline CDR1 is GTSNPN and CDR2 is SVGIG (reference sequence). CDR3 DNA sequence: TGTGCCTGGAGGGGGGGCCTATCGATGCAAGAGACCCAGTACTTC. The encoded protein is CAWRGGLSMQETQYF.

The sample holds a few counts of this clone. Other DNA sequences in the same sample also yield this CDR3. The gene calls are TRBV4-1 and TRBJ1-1; D is unresolved. This CDR3 comprises 13 residues. Trimming shortened V by 5 bases and J by 1 base, and 8 bases separated the two germline ends. Germline assignment: CDR1 MGHRA and CDR2 YSYEKL. In DNA, the CDR3 is TGCGCCAGCAGCAAAGCATCGAACACTGAAGCTTTCTTT. Its translation: CASSKASNTEAFF.

The chain joins TRBV5-5 to TRBJ2-4; maybe TRBD1 (6 bases). CDR3 length: 19 residues. CDR1 and CDR2 from the germline V gene are SGHKS and YYEKEE (reference sequence). Trimming took off 7 bases at V and 12 bases at J, with 38 bases between the two ends. Here the CDR3 reads CASSFKMIRDKADIGAQYF. CDR3 DNA sequence: TGTGCCAGCTCCTTTAAGATGATTCGGGACAAGGCCGACATAGGGGCTCAGTACTTC.

This rearrangement joins TRBV9 to TRBJ1-4; no clear D. Germline V lookup: CDR1 SGDLS, CDR2 YYNGEE. Trimming stripped 0 bases from V and 9 bases from J, with 15 bases between. The CDR3 has 15 residues. DNA for the CDR3: TGTGCCAGCAGCGTAGATCCGCTCGTGGGAAAAAAACTGTTTTTT. Protein sequence: CASSVDPLVGKKLFF.

This clone was observed a handful of times. V and J are TRBV11-2 and TRBJ1-1, with D unclear. Trimming pared 5 bases from V and 5 bases from J, leaving 15 bases between. CDR3 length: 14 residues. The germline V gene has CDR1 SGHAT and CDR2 FQNNGV. CDR3 DNA: TGTGCCAGCAGCCCCCTGGCGGTGCGGACTGAAGCTTTCTTT. This codes for CASSPLAVRTEAFF.

This chain uses TRBV4-3 with TRBJ2-7; TRBD2 matches at 10 bases. CDR3 length: 15 amino acids. Losses at the gene ends were 4 bases for V and 4 bases for J; bases not matched to a gene: 7. CDR1 LGHNA and CDR2 YSLEER come from the germline V gene. In nucleotides, the CDR3 is TGCGCCAGCAGCCCTTCTAGCGGGAGAGAATACGAGCAGTACTTC. Its translation is CASSPSSGREYEQYF.

The chain is built from TRBV5-1 and TRBJ1-3, with D maybe TRBD1 (5 bases). Germline V gene data show CDR1 as SGHRS and CDR2 as YFSETQ. Trimming stripped 3 bases from V and 2 bases from J, with 15 bases between. The CDR3 spans 16 residues. CDR3 region: CASSSFGGETGNTIYF. The CDR3 nucleotides read TGCGCCAGCAGCTCGTTCGGGGGGGAAACTGGAAACACCATATATTTT.

V gene TRBV7-9 combines with J gene TRBJ2-2; 12 nucleotides line up with TRBD2. Germline CDR1 is SEHNR and CDR2 is FQNEAQ (reference sequence). This CDR3 region has 17 residues. With V trimmed by 5 bases and J by 5 bases, 9 bases remained unmatched. The CDR3, as DNA: TGTGCCAGCAGCCGGACTAGCGGGGACCCTGGAACCGGGGAGCTGTTTTTT. Residues: CASSRTSGDPGTGELFF.

This chain uses TRBV6-5 with TRBJ1-4; possibly TRBD1 for D (5 bases). Germline-derived CDR1 and CDR2 are MNHEY and SVGAGI. V shed 2 bases and J shed 7 bases, with 11 bases lying between them. This CDR3 region has 14 residues. CDR3 region: CASSYLGGGEKLFF. Here the CDR3 DNA reads TGTGCCAGCAGTTACCTCGGGGGTGGTGAAAAACTGTTTTTT.